Each of the 32 T cell receptor beta chains below was sequenced from the same sample in a study of CD8+ T cells in alopecia areata. Extracted RNA was reverse transcribed into cDNA, the sequencing template. Assay used: immunoSEQ multiplex PCR; TCRdb lists only in-frame clones, some missing. In the table there are roughly 130,000 clones, 45% to 60% of which are singletons. The sample was CD4+ T cells sorted from blood, taken at week 0. These receptors were collected from a human donor with alopecia areata.

The rearrangement uses TRBV30 and TRBJ1-6; D unclear. The CDR3 runs 12 residues. The V gene's germline CDR1 is GTSNPN and CDR2 SVGIG (reference sequence). Trimming removed 4 bases from V and 9 bases from J, with 10 bases in between. In DNA form, the CDR3 reads TGTGCCTGGAACAGTGTTGGTTCACCCCTCCACTTT. This gives the protein CAWNSVGSPLHF.

V usage is TRBV19 and J usage is TRBJ2-1, with TRBD2 matching over 9 bases. The CDR3 spans 16 residues. The trim removed 1 base at V and 3 bases at J, leaving 4 bases unmatched. The germline V gene has CDR1 LNHDA and CDR2 SQIVND (reference sequence). The CDR3 is CASSIVWREGYNEQFF. CDR3 nucleotide sequence: TGTGCCAGTAGTATAGTTTGGCGGGAGGGCTACAATGAGCAGTTCTTC. Drawing the rest from reference TRBV19 and TRBJ2-1, the complete variable domain is DGGITQSPKYLFRKEGQNVTLSCEQNLNHDAMYWYRQDPGQGLRLIYYSQIVNDFQKGDIAEGYSVSREKKESFPLTVTSAQKNPTAFYLCASSIVWREGYNEQFFGPGTRLTVL.

This sequence joins TRBV25-1 and TRBJ2-6, with 8 nucleotides matching TRBD1. The V and J ends lost 8 bases and 0 bases, in that order; junction bases with no gene match: 6. This CDR3 region has 16 residues. Per the germline V gene, CDR1 is MGHDK and CDR2 is SYGVNS. The CDR3 DNA sequence: TGTGCCAGCCCCAGGACAGGGTACTCTGGGGCCAACGTCCTGACTTTC. Amino acids: CASPRTGYSGANVLTF.

The CDR3 bases are TGTGCCAGCAGCTTGGACGGTCTGGGGCCCCAGCATTTT. Protein: CASSLDGLGPQHF. The rearrangement joins TRBV5-4 to TRBJ1-5, with D hard to call. There are 13 residues in the CDR3. In germline, CDR1 is SGHNT, CDR2 YYREEE (reference sequence). Trimming stripped 0 bases from V and 9 bases from J, with 10 bases between.

Turning to this clone: The junction differs from germline at one of its ends, possibly a read error. This rearrangement joins TRBV7-9 to TRBJ1-2, with TRBD1 identical over 7 bases. The CDR3 has 11 residues. Germline CDR1 is SEHNR and CDR2 is FQNEAQ (reference sequence). The CDR3 region has the DNA TGTGCCAGCAGCGCTTGGGCAGGGGGTTACTTC. Protein: CASSAWAGGYF. The full variable domain, with the rest looked up from reference TRBV7-9 and TRBJ1-2, is DTGVSQNPRHKITKRGQNVTFRCDPISEHNRLYWYRQTLGQGPEFLTYFQNEAQLEKSRLLSDRFSAERPKGSFSTLEIQRTEQGDSAMYLCASSAWAGGYFGSGTRLTVV.

V gene TRBV27 combines with J gene TRBJ2-3; D unresolved. Germline CDR1 and CDR2: MNHEY and SMNVEV (reference sequence). The V end was cut by 3 bases, the J end by 1 base, with 11 bases between. This CDR3 has 15 residues. CDR3 bases: TGTGCCAGCAGTTTCGGCCCTAGACGCACAGATACGCAGTATTTT. Translating it yields CASSFGPRRTDTQYF.

This chain joins TRBV28 and TRBJ2-1; D possibly corresponds to TRBD1 (5 bases). The ends were cut back, 6 bases at V and 7 bases at J, with 10 bases in the middle. Looked up from germline, CDR1 is MDHEN and CDR2 is SYDVKM. This CDR3 has 12 amino acids. The CDR3, as DNA: TGTGCCAGCAGCGCGAGACAGAATGAGCAGTTCTTC. Its translation is CASSARQNEQFF.

J is TRBJ2-7 and V is TRBV15; tentative D call: TRBD1 (5 bases). V was trimmed by 1 base and J by 5 bases, leaving 9 bases between them. CDR3 length: 13 residues. The germline CDR1 and CDR2 sequences are LNHNV and YYDKDF (reference sequence). The CDR3 is CATSRGDSHEQYF. The DNA of the CDR3 is TGTGCCACCAGCAGAGGCGACAGCCACGAGCAGTACTTC.

This clone was detected only a few times. CDR3 coding DNA: TGTGCCAGCAGCCAACGTCAGGGTGATGCCAATCAGCCCCAGCATTTT. It codes for CASSQRQGDANQPQHF. The V gene is TRBV4-2, the J gene TRBJ1-5, with D possibly TRBD1 on 5 matching bases. With 2 bases removed from V and 3 bases from J, the gap between germline ends came to 14 bases. Per germline, CDR1 LGHNA and CDR2 YNFKEQ. This CDR3 contains 16 residues.

This clone has just one count. The chain couples TRBV6-1 to TRBJ1-1, with no clear D. The CDR3 consists of 14 residues. Looked up from germline, CDR1 is MNHNS and CDR2 is SASEGT. V dropped 4 bases and J dropped 4 bases, with 13 bases sitting between them. This CDR3 reads CASSVGLSGTEAFF. The CDR3 DNA is TGTGCCAGCAGTGTTGGCTTGAGTGGCACTGAAGCTTTCTTT.

This sequence joins TRBV11-2 and TRBJ2-7; D not resolved. Trimming took off 1 base at V and 2 bases at J, with 6 bases between the two ends. This CDR3 comprises 13 residues. Germline CDR1 and CDR2: SGHAT and FQNNGV. This CDR3 reads CASSLGLAYEQYF. For the CDR3, the DNA is TGTGCCAGCAGCTTAGGATTGGCCTACGAGCAGTACTTC. Combining the CDR3 with reference TRBV11-2 and TRBJ2-7 gives the whole variable domain EAGVAQSPRYKIIEKRQSVAFWCNPISGHATLYWYQQILGQGPKLLIQFQNNGVVDDSQLPKDRFSAERLKGVDSTLKIQPAKLEDSAVYLCASSLGLAYEQYFGPGTRLTVT.

CDR3 nucleotides: TGTGCCAGCAGCTTCCTCGAGGGAGGCGGCGAGCAGTACTTC. It encodes CASSFLEGGGEQYF. This sequence joins TRBV7-9 and TRBJ2-7; possible D gene TRBD2, 6 bases. Germline lookup yields CDR1 SEHNR and CDR2 FQNEAQ (reference sequence). The CDR3 extends over 14 amino acids. Trimming removed 3 bases from V and 6 bases from J, with 15 bases in between.

V gene TRBV4-1 combines with J gene TRBJ2-1; 7 nucleotides align to TRBD2. Per the germline V gene, CDR1 is MGHRA and CDR2 is YSYEKL. V was pared by 4 bases and J by 8 bases, with 14 bases of the junction left unmatched. The CDR3 has 16 amino acids. The CDR3 region is CASSLNIGGTTYEQFF. The CDR3 bases are TGCGCCAGCAGCCTAAATATCGGCGGGACTACTTATGAGCAGTTCTTC.

The CDR3 loop reads CASSGTGELFF. The CDR3 coding sequence is TGTGCCAGCAGCGGCACCGGGGAGCTGTTTTTT. V usage is TRBV27 and J usage is TRBJ2-2; D is uncertain. This CDR3 contains 11 residues. With 6 bases removed from V and 4 bases from J, the gap between germline ends came to 3 bases. CDR1 is MNHEY and CDR2 is SMNVEV in the germline V gene (reference sequence).

This clone was recorded a few times. The V and J genes are TRBV5-1 and TRBJ2-7, with D maybe TRBD2 (6 bases). Trimming pared 4 bases from V and 2 bases from J, leaving 16 bases between. The CDR3 has 15 residues. CDR1 and CDR2 (germline): SGHRS, YFSETQ. The CDR3 loop reads CASSPEGRSAYEQYF. CDR3 bases: TGCGCCAGCAGCCCGGAGGGCAGGAGCGCCTACGAGCAGTACTTC.

There are a few counts of this clone. The gene calls are TRBV19 and TRBJ1-1; a weak D match, TRBD1 (6 bases). The CDR3 has 15 residues. In germline, CDR1 is LNHDA, CDR2 SQIVND (reference sequence). V gave up 8 bases and J gave up 0 bases, with 16 bases separating them. Written as DNA, the CDR3 is TGTGCCAGTCGACGAGGGGGGACGGTGAACACTGAAGCTTTCTTT. Translation: CASRRGGTVNTEAFF.

The chain recombines TRBV9 with TRBJ2-3; D may be TRBD1 (6 bases). The ends were cut back, 4 bases at V and 6 bases at J, with 12 bases in the middle. The V gene's germline CDR1 is SGDLS and CDR2 YYNGEE. The CDR3 is made up of 13 amino acids. CDR3 region: CASSSTGLDTQYF. DNA of the CDR3: TGTGCCAGCAGCTCTACAGGGCTTGATACGCAGTATTTT.

The CDR3 is CAISPGQGLGNTIYF. DNA of the CDR3: TGTGCCATCAGCCCGGGACAGGGGCTCGGAAACACCATATATTTT. This chain links TRBV10-3 with TRBJ1-3; TRBD1 aligns across 10 bases. The J segment lost 4 bases and the V segment lost 6 bases, leaving 6 bases of the junction unmatched. This CDR3 is built from 15 residues. Germline-derived CDR1 and CDR2 are ENHRY and SYGVKD.

The rearrangement joins TRBV4-3 to TRBJ2-5; D is possibly TRBD2 (6 bases). Germline V gene sequence: CDR1 LGHNA, CDR2 YSLEER. This CDR3 is built from 13 residues. Deletions cut 3 bases from V and 4 bases from J, with 9 bases between. The CDR3 DNA reads as TGCGCCAGCAGCCATTTCGGGGGAGAGACCCAGTACTTC. It encodes CASSHFGGETQYF.

A few counts support this clone. This chain joins TRBV7-2 and TRBJ1-5; D may be TRBD1 (6 bases). Germline CDR1 and CDR2: SGHTA and FQGNSA. Deletions cut 4 bases from V and 0 bases from J, with 10 bases between. The CDR3 is made up of 15 amino acids. DNA of the CDR3: TGTGCCAGCAGCTCAGGACAGTATAGCAATCAGCCCCAGCATTTT. This gives the protein CASSSGQYSNQPQHF.

V and J are TRBV7-3 and TRBJ2-3, with 7 bases that match TRBD2. J lost 3 bases, V lost 0 bases, and 6 bases had no gene match. This CDR3 spans 16 amino acids. The V gene's germline CDR1 is SGHTA and CDR2 FQGTGA. In DNA, the CDR3 is TGTGCCAGCAGCTTAACCGGCGGGAGCGTTACAGATACGCAGTATTTT. Its translation: CASSLTGGSVTDTQYF.

The chain uses TRBV13 and TRBJ2-7; D unresolved. Germline V gene data show CDR1 as PRHDT and CDR2 as FYEKMQ (reference sequence). Trimming pared 5 bases from V and 12 bases from J, leaving 14 bases between. CDR3 length: 11 amino acids. CDR3 amino acids: CASSISRVPYF. In nucleotides, the CDR3 is TGTGCCAGCAGCATCTCCCGGGTGCCGTACTTC.

The chain has TRBV5-1 and TRBJ1-2, with 10 bases aligning to TRBD1. The germline gives CDR1 SGHRS, CDR2 YFSETQ. V dropped 6 bases and J dropped 6; count of bases not matched to a gene: 5. This CDR3 is 13 amino acids long. The CDR3 reads CASTTGTGDGYTF. Written as DNA, the CDR3 is TGCGCCAGCACAACCGGGACAGGGGATGGCTACACCTTC. The whole variable domain, filled in from reference TRBV5-1 and TRBJ1-2, reads KAGVTQTPRYLIKTRGQQVTLSCSPISGHRSVSWYQQTPGQGLQFLFEYFSETQRNKGNFPGRFSGRQFSNSRSEMNVSTLELGDSALYLCASTTGTGDGYTFGSGTRLTVV.

This chain joins TRBV6-1 and TRBJ1-5, with D perhaps matching TRBD1 (5 bases). CDR1 and CDR2 from the germline V gene are MNHNS and SASEGT. The CDR3 sequence is 12 residues long. The CDR3 bases are TGTGGAGGGGCAGAGAAACATCAGCCCCAGCATTTT. Amino acids: CGGAEKHQPQHF.

Only one count was recorded for this clone. The chain joins TRBV2 to TRBJ2-5; TRBD1 aligns across 9 bases. The V gene end was trimmed by 4 bases and the J gene end by 6 bases; junction bases not matched to a gene: 3. The length of the CDR3 is 13 residues. The germline gives CDR1 SNHLY, CDR2 FYNNEI. CDR3: CASSGDREQTQYF. CDR3 DNA sequence: TGTGCCAGCAGTGGGGACAGGGAGCAGACCCAGTACTTC.

V and J are TRBV30 and TRBJ2-1, with no clear D. The V gene's germline CDR1 is GTSNPN and CDR2 SVGIG (reference sequence). This CDR3 has 12 amino acids. Trimming took 1 base from V and 4 from J, leaving 5 bases between them. CDR3 in DNA: TGTGCCTGGAGTGGTCAGTACAATGAGCAGTTCTTC. Protein: CAWSGQYNEQFF.

This clone was counted only a few times. The V and J genes are TRBV6-1 and TRBJ1-2; D unresolved. In germline, CDR1 is MNHNS, CDR2 SASEGT. The CDR3 is made up of 15 amino acids. V lost 0 bases and J 7 bases, leaving 15 bases between the germline ends. CDR3: CASSEALAVPSGYTF. As DNA, the CDR3 is TGTGCCAGCAGTGAAGCACTAGCCGTGCCAAGTGGCTACACCTTC.

The chain joins TRBV27 to TRBJ1-4; 8 bases fit TRBD1. V gave up 4 bases and J gave up 6 bases; unmatched junction bases: 4. In germline, CDR1 is MNHEY, CDR2 SMNVEV (reference sequence). This CDR3 is 14 amino acids long. The CDR3 protein is CASSSAGGDEKLFF. CDR3 sequence (DNA): TGTGCCAGCAGTTCAGCAGGGGGCGATGAAAAACTGTTTTTT.

This sequence joins TRBV7-2 and TRBJ2-1; 9 bases are a match to TRBD2. Germline V gene lookup returns CDR1 SGHTA and CDR2 FQGNSA. This CDR3 comprises 17 residues. Germline trimming cut 4 bases from V and 0 bases from J; bases unmatched to any gene: 7. The CDR3 DNA sequence: TGTGCCAGCAGCTGGGGAGCGGGAGGTGCCTCCTACAATGAGCAGTTCTTC. It codes for CASSWGAGGASYNEQFF.

This clone occurred a few times. The chain carries TRBV7-9 and TRBJ1-1; D remains unclear. From germline, CDR1 is SEHNR and CDR2 FQNEAQ (reference sequence). CDR3 length equals 14 residues. With 1 base removed from V and 1 base from J, the gap between germline ends came to 7 bases. The CDR3 bases are TGTGCCAGCAGCTTAGTCTGGCAGAACACTGAAGCTTTCTTT. Translation: CASSLVWQNTEAFF.

This chain links TRBV9 with TRBJ1-2; no reliable D call. V was trimmed by 1 base and J by 2 bases, leaving 0 bases between them. Germline V gene data show CDR1 as SGDLS and CDR2 as YYNGEE. The CDR3 is 11 residues long. DNA for the CDR3: TGTGCCAGCAGCGTAAACTATGGCTACACCTTC. This sequence encodes CASSVNYGYTF.

This clone was observed a few times. The J gene is TRBJ2-1, the V gene TRBV9; 13 bases are shared with TRBD2. This CDR3 region has 16 residues. CDR1 is SGDLS and CDR2 is YYNGEE in the germline V gene. Trimming at V came to 4 bases and at J to 5 bases, leaving 6 bases not matched to a gene. CDR3 nucleotides: TGTGCCAGCAGCCCGAGCGGGACTAGCGGGAACAATGAGCAGTTCTTC. This translates into CASSPSGTSGNNEQFF.